The TCR beta chain described here comes from a study of regulatory T cells in long-lasting Graves disease. Libraries of TCR beta came from iRepertoire HTBI primers plus Arm-PCR of CDR3 regions. MiXCR, run by TCRdb on the multiplex PCR reads, gives a single entry per CDR3 protein. The sample records 440,000 or so distinct CDR3 sequences, more than 12% being singletons. The CDR3 spans 16 residues. V lost 3 bases and J 7 bases, leaving 22 bases between the germline ends. Per the germline V gene, CDR1 is SEHNR and CDR2 is FQNEAQ (reference sequence). Time point meaning: newly diagnosed GD, antithyroid drugs for less than 3 months. The TCR library was made from RNA that had been extracted from PBMCs in TRIzol. At least ten counts were recorded for this clonotype. Its target is unknown. Whole-study findings and limits: Persistent disease was characterized by preferential usage of TRBV28, TRBJ1-2 and TRBJ2-5.

The data were also submitted as part of a second study, on T cells in Graves' hyperthyroidism and ophthalmopathy. That source notes: Graves' hyperthyroidism is called stable when ophthalmopathy does not progress within 18 months.

The source was peripheral blood mononuclear cells (PBMCs), collected at new diagnosis, from a patient treated with antithyroid drugs. The chain has TRBV7-9 and TRBJ2-7, with D perhaps assigned TRBD1 or TRBD2 (5 bases each). The TCR originated in a woman aged 25 to 39 with Graves disease. The CDR3 reads CASSFIEGPSSPEQYF. CDR3 coding DNA: TGTGCCAGCAGCTTTATCGAGGGACCTTCTTCCCCTGAGCAGTACTTC.